This T cell receptor beta chain was sequenced for a study of blood T cell repertoires in COVID-19. On the study more broadly: Acute and convalescent COVID-19 samples came from the United States, Italy and Spain. In each case, the material was cDNA or gDNA derived from T cells, B-cell-depleted T cells, or PBMCs.

In the source study's methods: Using reference gene primer amplification, nucleated cell counts were estimated. Method: immunoSEQ multiplex PCR; TCRdb's copy keeps in-frame clones and lacks some. The V and J calls and clone size were taken over from that table, and D and trimming were inferred from the DNA. The profile shows about 83,000 clones, around 84% of them singletons. CDR1 LNHDA and CDR2 SQIVND come from the germline V gene (reference sequence). Trimming shortened V by 0 bases and J by 1 base, and 10 bases separated the two germline ends. The CDR3 contains 16 residues. This clonotype was obtained from a woman older than 75 in a cohort sampled during active or convalescent COVID-19. The chain links TRBV19 to TRBJ1-5; TRBD1 is a possible D gene (6 bases). The sample comprised peripheral blood. The CDR3 is CASSIDGTRSNQPQHF. The CDR3 region has the DNA TGTGCCAGTAGTATAGACGGGACACGGAGCAATCAGCCCCAGCATTTT.